Following are 15 T cell receptor beta chains from one sample sequenced in a study of blood T cell repertoires in COVID-19. Assay: immunoSEQ multiplex PCR; the TCRdb copy retains only in-frame clones and omits some. Among 300,000 to 450,000 clones, around 87% were seen once, and the ten largest hold 2.3%. Sequencing was carried out using peripheral blood. The receptors shown here come from a woman aged 55-70 years with COVID-19, enrolled during active disease.

The chain has TRBV2 and TRBJ2-7; 9 nucleotides agree with TRBD1. This CDR3 contains 14 residues. J gave up 6 bases and V 4 bases, and 7 bases lay outside the gene matches. CDR1 and CDR2 from the germline V gene are SNHLY and FYNNEI. CDR3 region: CASSVHGTGSEQYF. In DNA form, the CDR3 reads TGTGCCAGCAGTGTGCACGGGACAGGGAGCGAGCAGTACTTC.

This clone was observed a single time. The CDR3 coding sequence is TGTGCCAGCAGCTTAGCTCTGGGGCAGGGTGGAGGCTACACCTTC. It codes for CASSLALGQGGGYTF. The chain uses TRBV7-9 and TRBJ1-2; tentatively, D is TRBD1 (5 bases). This CDR3 has 15 amino acids. V lost 0 bases to trimming and J lost 8 bases, with 16 bases between them. The germline V gene encodes CDR1 SEHNR and CDR2 FQNEAQ (reference sequence).

This clone was picked up one time. J is TRBJ1-3 and V is TRBV9; TRBD1 aligns across 11 bases. V shed 4 bases and J 4 bases; nucleotides not matched to a gene: 7. Germline V gene sequence: CDR1 SGDLS, CDR2 YYNGEE. The CDR3 totals 16 residues. The CDR3, as DNA: TGTGCCAGCAGCCCCGGGGACAGGGGGTCGGGAAACACCATATATTTT. Translating it yields CASSPGDRGSGNTIYF.

The chain uses TRBV30 and TRBJ2-1; tentative D call: TRBD2 (7 bases). Germline values: CDR1 GTSNPN, CDR2 SVGIG (reference sequence). The CDR3 is 16 residues long. V was pared by 2 bases and J by 8 bases, with 22 bases between. The CDR3 sequence: CAWSTLGRGPLDEQFF. The CDR3 nucleotides read TGTGCCTGGAGTACCCTAGGGCGGGGGCCCCTCGATGAGCAGTTCTTC.

The V call is TRBV4-2, the J call TRBJ2-5; 9 bases align to TRBD2. This CDR3 is 17 amino acids long. The germline V gene has CDR1 LGHNA and CDR2 YNFKEQ. V lost 10 bases, J lost 4 bases, and 19 bases stayed unmatched. The CDR3 here is CATAARGGATPPETQYF. The CDR3 DNA reads as TGTGCCACCGCGGCCCGCGGGGGGGCTACTCCCCCAGAGACCCAGTACTTC.

The chain has TRBV19 and TRBJ2-5; tentative D call: TRBD1 (5 bases). Trimming pared 6 bases from V and 4 bases from J, leaving 18 bases between. CDR1 and CDR2 from the germline V gene are LNHDA and SQIVND (reference sequence). CDR3 length: 15 amino acids. The CDR3 reads CASSAPGAPRETQYF. For the CDR3, the DNA is TGTGCCAGTAGCGCCCCTGGGGCCCCAAGAGAGACCCAGTACTTC.

The chain carries TRBV6-2 or TRBV6-3 and TRBJ2-1, with 12 bases that match TRBD2. The CDR3 covers 18 residues. Germline V gene data show CDR1 as MNHEY and CDR2 as SVGEGT. V lost 2 bases, J lost 2 bases, and 7 bases stayed unmatched. The CDR3 DNA reads as TGTGCCAGCAGTTACCACAGGACTAGCGGGGCCACCTACAATGAGCAGTTCTTC. It translates to CASSYHRTSGATYNEQFF.

The rearrangement links TRBV19 to TRBJ1-2; D perhaps matches TRBD1 (5 bases). The CDR3 covers 15 residues. V shed 10 bases and J shed 3 bases, with 21 bases lying between them. Germline assignment: CDR1 LNHDA and CDR2 SQIVND (reference sequence). CDR3 protein: CATSRQGLLDYGYTF. CDR3 nucleotides: TGTGCCACCTCGAGGCAGGGACTCCTGGACTATGGCTACACCTTC.

The chain combines TRBV4-1 with TRBJ2-1; D might be TRBD1 (6 bases). Germline CDR1 and CDR2: MGHRA and YSYEKL. The V end lost 2 bases, the J end lost 5 bases, and 13 bases lay between the germline ends. This CDR3 spans 15 amino acids. CDR3 nucleotides: TGCGCCAGCAGCCAAATGCCGGACAGTGACAATGAGCAGTTCTTC. Amino acids: CASSQMPDSDNEQFF.

CDR3 nucleotides: TGTGCCAGGGCGACAGGTAACAATGAGCAGTTCTTC. This translates into CARATGNNEQFF. V gene TRBV2 combines with J gene TRBJ2-1, with D perhaps matching TRBD1 (6 bases). V lost 9 bases, J lost 5 bases, and 11 bases lay in between. CDR3 size: 12 residues. Germline V gene sequence: CDR1 SNHLY, CDR2 FYNNEI.

The rearrangement joins TRBV27 to TRBJ1-1, with D perhaps TRBD1 (6 bases). Germline V gene lookup returns CDR1 MNHEY and CDR2 SMNVEV (reference sequence). V was cut by 1 base and J by 2 bases, with 14 bases left in between. This CDR3 has 16 amino acids. CDR3 in amino acids: CASSLYPRRGNTEAFF. The DNA of the CDR3 is TGTGCCAGCAGTTTATACCCGCGCAGGGGTAACACTGAAGCTTTCTTT.

V and J are TRBV9 and TRBJ2-5; possibly TRBD1 for D (5 bases). Germline lookup yields CDR1 SGDLS and CDR2 YYNGEE. CDR3 length equals 14 residues. The CDR3 bases are TGTGCGAGCCAGCAGGGTGTGGGCCAAGAGACCCAGTACTTC. It yields the protein CASQQGVGQETQYF. The whole variable domain, remainder taken from reference TRBV9 and TRBJ2-5, is DSGVTQTPKHLITATGQRVTLRCSPRSGDLSVYWYQQSLDQGLQFLIQYYNGEERAKGNILERFSAQQFPDLHSELNLSSLELGDSALYFCASQQGVGQETQYFGPGTRLLVL.

This chain connects TRBV15 to TRBJ2-4, with D uncertain. The CDR3 runs 15 residues. Germline values: CDR1 LNHNV, CDR2 YYDKDF (reference sequence). V lost 0 bases to trimming and J lost 0 bases, with 6 bases between them. The CDR3 here is CATSRDPQAKNIQYF. DNA of the CDR3: TGTGCCACCAGCAGAGACCCCCAAGCCAAAAACATTCAGTACTTC.

The chain couples TRBV4-2 to TRBJ1-2; D perhaps matches TRBD1 (5 bases). This CDR3 comprises 16 residues. V lost 0 bases, J lost 5 bases, and 16 bases lay in between. Per the germline V gene, CDR1 is LGHNA and CDR2 is YNFKEQ. The DNA for the CDR3 is TGTGCCAGCAGCCAAGATCACGTAGGGGCACTTTATGGCTACACCTTC. It specifies CASSQDHVGALYGYTF.

The chain combines TRBV5-1 with TRBJ2-5; 8 bases are shared with TRBD2. With V trimmed by 2 bases and J by 2 bases, 2 bases remained unmatched. The CDR3 extends over 14 amino acids. The germline V gene has CDR1 SGHRS and CDR2 YFSETQ. CDR3 sequence (DNA): TGCGCCAGCAGCTTCGGGGGGGCTCAAGAGACCCAGTACTTC. Protein sequence: CASSFGGAQETQYF.